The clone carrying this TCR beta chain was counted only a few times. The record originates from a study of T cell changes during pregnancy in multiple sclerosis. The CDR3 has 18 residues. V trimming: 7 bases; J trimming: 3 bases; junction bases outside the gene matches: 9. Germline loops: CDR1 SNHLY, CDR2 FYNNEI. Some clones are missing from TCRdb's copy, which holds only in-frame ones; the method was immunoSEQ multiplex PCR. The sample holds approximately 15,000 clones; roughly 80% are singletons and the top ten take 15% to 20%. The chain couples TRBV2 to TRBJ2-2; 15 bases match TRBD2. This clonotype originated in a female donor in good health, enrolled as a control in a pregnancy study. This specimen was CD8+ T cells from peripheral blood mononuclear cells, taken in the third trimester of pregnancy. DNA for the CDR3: TGTGCCAGCACCAAAGGACTAGCGGGAGGGCCGGACACCGGGGAGCTGTTTTTT. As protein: CASTKGLAGGPDTGELFF. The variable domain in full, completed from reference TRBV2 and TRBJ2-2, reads EPEVTQTPSHQVTQMGQEVILRCVPISNHLYFYWYRQILGQKVEFLVSFYNNEISEKSEIFDDQFSVERPDGSNFTLKIRSTKLEDSAMYFCASTKGLAGGPDTGELFFGEGSRLTVL.